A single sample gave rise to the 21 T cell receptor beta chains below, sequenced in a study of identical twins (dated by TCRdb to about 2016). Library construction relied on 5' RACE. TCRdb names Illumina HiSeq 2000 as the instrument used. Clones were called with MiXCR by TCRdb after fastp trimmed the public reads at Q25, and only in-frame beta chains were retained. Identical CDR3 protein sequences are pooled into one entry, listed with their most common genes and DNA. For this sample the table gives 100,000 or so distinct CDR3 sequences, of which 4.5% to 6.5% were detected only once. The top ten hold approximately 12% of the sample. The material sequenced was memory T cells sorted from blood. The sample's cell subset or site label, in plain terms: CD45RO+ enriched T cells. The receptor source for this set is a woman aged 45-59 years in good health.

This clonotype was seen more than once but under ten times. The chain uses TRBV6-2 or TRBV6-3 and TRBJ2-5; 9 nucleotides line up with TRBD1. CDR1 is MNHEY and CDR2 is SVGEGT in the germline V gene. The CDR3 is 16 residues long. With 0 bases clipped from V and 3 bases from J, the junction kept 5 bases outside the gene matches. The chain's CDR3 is CASSYSTDRGEETQYF. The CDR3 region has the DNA TGTGCCAGCAGTTACTCCACCGACAGGGGGGAAGAGACCCAGTACTTC.

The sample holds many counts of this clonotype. In nucleotides, the CDR3 is TGTGCCAGCACCTTTAGCGGGTTAGCCTACGAGCAGTACTTC. Encoded protein: CASTFSGLAYEQYF. V usage is TRBV5-6 and J usage is TRBJ2-7; 7 nucleotides line up with TRBD2. CDR1 and CDR2 (germline): SGHDT, YYEEEE. The J segment lost 2 bases and the V segment lost 6 bases, leaving 8 bases of the junction unmatched. The CDR3 has 14 amino acids.

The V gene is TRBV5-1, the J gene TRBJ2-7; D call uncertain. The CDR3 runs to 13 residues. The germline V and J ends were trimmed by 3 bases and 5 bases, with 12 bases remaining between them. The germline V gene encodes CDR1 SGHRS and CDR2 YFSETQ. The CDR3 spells CASSWRTENEQYF. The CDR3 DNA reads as TGCGCCAGCAGCTGGCGGACGGAAAACGAGCAGTACTTC.

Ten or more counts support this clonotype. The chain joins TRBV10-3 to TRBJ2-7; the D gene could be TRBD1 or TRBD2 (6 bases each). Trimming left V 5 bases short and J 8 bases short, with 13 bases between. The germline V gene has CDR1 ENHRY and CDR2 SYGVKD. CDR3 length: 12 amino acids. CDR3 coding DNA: TGTGCCATCAGTTCAGAGGGGGGACAGCAGTACGTC. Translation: CAISSEGGQQYV.

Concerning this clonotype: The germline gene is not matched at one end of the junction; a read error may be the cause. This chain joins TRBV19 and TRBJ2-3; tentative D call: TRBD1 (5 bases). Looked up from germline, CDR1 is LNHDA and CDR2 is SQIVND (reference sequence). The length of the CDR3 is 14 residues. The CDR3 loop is CASSIQWGTDTQYF. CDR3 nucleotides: TGTGCCAGTAGTATCCAGTGGGGCACCGATACGCAGTATTTT.

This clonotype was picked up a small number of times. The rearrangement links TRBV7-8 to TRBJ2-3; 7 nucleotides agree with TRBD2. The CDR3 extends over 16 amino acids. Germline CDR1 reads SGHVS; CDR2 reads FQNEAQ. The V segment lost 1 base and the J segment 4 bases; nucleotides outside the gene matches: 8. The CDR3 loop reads CASSLGHGGSSDTQYF. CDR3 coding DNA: TGTGCCAGCAGCTTAGGTCATGGCGGGAGCTCAGATACGCAGTATTTT.

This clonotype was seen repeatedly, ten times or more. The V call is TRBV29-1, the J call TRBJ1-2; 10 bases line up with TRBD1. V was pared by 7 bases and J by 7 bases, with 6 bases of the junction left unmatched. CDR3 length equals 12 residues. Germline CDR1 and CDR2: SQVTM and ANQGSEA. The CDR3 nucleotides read TGCAGCGCTCAAGGGGACAGGGGTGGCTACACCTTC. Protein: CSAQGDRGGYTF.

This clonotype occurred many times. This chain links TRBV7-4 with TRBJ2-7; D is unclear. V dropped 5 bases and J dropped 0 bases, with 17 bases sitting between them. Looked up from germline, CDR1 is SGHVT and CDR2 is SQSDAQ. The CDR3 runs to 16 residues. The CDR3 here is CASSPKESYSSYEQYV. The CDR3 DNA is TGTGCCAGCAGCCCGAAAGAAAGTTACTCCTCCTACGAGCAGTACGTC.

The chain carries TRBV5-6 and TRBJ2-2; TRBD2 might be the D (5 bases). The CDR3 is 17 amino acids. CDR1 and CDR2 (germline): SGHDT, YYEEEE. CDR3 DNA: TGTCCCATCAGCTTCCTCTCTGAGGGATCGAACACCGGGGAGCTGTTTTTT. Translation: CPISFLSEGSNTGELFF.

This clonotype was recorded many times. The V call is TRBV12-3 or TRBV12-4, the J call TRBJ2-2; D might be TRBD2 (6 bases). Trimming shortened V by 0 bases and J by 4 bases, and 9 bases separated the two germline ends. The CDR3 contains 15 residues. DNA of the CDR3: TGTGCCAGCAGTTTAGCGGGAGGAGGCACCGGGGAGCTGTTTTTT. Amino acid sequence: CASSLAGGGTGELFF.

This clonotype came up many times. CDR3 DNA: TGCGCCAGCTCCCGAAGGGGTATCGACGAGCAGTACGTC. Translating gives CASSRRGIDEQYV. The chain links TRBV5-1 to TRBJ2-7; a possible D gene is TRBD1 (5 bases). CDR1 SGHRS and CDR2 YFSETQ come from the germline V gene. The CDR3 spans 13 residues. Trimming stripped 7 bases from V and 5 bases from J, with 16 bases between.

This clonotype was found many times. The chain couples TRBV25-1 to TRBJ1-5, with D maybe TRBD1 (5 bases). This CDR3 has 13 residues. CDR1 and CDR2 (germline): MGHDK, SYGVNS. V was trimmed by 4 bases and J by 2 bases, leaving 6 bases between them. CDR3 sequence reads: CASSGRGNQPQHF. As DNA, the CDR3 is TGTGCCAGCAGTGGCAGGGGCAATCAGCCCCAGCATTTT.

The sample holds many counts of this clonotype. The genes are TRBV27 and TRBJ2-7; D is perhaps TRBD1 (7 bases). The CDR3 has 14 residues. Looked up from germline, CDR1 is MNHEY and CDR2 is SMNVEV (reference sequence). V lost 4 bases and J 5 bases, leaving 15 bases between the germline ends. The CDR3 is CASSSQGGGNEQYV. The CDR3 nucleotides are TGTGCCAGCAGTTCCCAGGGGGGCGGAAACGAGCAGTACGTC.

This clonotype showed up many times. The CDR3 is CSVRQGNTEAFF. The CDR3 nucleotides read TGCAGCGTTCGACAGGGGAACACTGAAGCTTTCTTT. The J gene is TRBJ1-1, the V gene TRBV29-1, with 7 bases fitting TRBD1. Trimming removed 5 bases from V and 1 base from J; junction bases left unmatched: 1. Germline assignment: CDR1 SQVTM and CDR2 ANQGSEA. The CDR3 has 12 amino acids.

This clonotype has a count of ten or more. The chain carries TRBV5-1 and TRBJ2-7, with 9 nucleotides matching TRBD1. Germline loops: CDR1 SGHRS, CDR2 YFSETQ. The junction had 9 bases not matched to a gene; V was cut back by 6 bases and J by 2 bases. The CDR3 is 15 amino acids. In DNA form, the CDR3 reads TGCGCCAGCACTAGTCGACAGGGGGTCACCTACGAGCAGTACGTC. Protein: CASTSRQGVTYEQYV.

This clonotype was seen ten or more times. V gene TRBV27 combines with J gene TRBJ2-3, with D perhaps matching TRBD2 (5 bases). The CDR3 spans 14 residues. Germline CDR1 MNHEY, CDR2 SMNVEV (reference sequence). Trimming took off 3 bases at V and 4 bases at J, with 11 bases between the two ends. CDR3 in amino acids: CASSFSVWSDTQYF. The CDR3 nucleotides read TGTGCCAGCAGTTTTAGCGTTTGGTCAGATACGCAGTATTTT.

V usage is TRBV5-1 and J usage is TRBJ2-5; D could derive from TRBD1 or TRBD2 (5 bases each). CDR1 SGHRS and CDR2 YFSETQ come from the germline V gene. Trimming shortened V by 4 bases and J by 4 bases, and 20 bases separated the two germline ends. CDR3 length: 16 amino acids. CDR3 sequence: CASSPSAGSLLETQYF. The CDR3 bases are TGCGCCAGCAGCCCCTCGGCAGGGAGTTTGCTAGAGACCCAGTACTTC.

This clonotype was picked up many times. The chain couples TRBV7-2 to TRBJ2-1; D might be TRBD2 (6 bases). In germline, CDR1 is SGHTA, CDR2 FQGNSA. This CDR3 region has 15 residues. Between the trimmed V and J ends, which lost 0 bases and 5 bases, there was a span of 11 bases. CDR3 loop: CASSLAAGSHNEQFF. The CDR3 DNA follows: TGTGCCAGCAGCTTAGCGGCGGGGTCCCACAATGAGCAGTTCTTC.

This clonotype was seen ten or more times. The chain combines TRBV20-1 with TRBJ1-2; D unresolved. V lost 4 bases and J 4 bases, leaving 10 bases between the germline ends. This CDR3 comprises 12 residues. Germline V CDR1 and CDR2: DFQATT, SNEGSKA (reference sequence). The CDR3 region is CSATPNFYGYTF. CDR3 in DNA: TGCAGTGCTACTCCAAACTTCTATGGCTACACCTTC.

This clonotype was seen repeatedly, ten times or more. CDR3 DNA: TGTGCCAGCAGGGTGGGACAGGGAGACAATGAGCAGTTCTTC. Its translation is CASRVGQGDNEQFF. The rearrangement links TRBV6-4 to TRBJ2-1; 9 nucleotides line up with TRBD1. CDR1 is MRHNA, CDR2 SNTAGT, per germline. The V segment lost 6 bases and the J segment 5 bases; nucleotides outside the gene matches: 5. This CDR3 has 14 residues.

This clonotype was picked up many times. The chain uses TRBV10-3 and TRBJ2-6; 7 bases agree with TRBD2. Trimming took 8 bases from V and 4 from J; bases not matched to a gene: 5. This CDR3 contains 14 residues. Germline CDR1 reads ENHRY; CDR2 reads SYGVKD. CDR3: CAIREVSGANVLTF. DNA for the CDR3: TGTGCCATCCGGGAGGTCTCCGGGGCCAACGTCCTGACTTTC.